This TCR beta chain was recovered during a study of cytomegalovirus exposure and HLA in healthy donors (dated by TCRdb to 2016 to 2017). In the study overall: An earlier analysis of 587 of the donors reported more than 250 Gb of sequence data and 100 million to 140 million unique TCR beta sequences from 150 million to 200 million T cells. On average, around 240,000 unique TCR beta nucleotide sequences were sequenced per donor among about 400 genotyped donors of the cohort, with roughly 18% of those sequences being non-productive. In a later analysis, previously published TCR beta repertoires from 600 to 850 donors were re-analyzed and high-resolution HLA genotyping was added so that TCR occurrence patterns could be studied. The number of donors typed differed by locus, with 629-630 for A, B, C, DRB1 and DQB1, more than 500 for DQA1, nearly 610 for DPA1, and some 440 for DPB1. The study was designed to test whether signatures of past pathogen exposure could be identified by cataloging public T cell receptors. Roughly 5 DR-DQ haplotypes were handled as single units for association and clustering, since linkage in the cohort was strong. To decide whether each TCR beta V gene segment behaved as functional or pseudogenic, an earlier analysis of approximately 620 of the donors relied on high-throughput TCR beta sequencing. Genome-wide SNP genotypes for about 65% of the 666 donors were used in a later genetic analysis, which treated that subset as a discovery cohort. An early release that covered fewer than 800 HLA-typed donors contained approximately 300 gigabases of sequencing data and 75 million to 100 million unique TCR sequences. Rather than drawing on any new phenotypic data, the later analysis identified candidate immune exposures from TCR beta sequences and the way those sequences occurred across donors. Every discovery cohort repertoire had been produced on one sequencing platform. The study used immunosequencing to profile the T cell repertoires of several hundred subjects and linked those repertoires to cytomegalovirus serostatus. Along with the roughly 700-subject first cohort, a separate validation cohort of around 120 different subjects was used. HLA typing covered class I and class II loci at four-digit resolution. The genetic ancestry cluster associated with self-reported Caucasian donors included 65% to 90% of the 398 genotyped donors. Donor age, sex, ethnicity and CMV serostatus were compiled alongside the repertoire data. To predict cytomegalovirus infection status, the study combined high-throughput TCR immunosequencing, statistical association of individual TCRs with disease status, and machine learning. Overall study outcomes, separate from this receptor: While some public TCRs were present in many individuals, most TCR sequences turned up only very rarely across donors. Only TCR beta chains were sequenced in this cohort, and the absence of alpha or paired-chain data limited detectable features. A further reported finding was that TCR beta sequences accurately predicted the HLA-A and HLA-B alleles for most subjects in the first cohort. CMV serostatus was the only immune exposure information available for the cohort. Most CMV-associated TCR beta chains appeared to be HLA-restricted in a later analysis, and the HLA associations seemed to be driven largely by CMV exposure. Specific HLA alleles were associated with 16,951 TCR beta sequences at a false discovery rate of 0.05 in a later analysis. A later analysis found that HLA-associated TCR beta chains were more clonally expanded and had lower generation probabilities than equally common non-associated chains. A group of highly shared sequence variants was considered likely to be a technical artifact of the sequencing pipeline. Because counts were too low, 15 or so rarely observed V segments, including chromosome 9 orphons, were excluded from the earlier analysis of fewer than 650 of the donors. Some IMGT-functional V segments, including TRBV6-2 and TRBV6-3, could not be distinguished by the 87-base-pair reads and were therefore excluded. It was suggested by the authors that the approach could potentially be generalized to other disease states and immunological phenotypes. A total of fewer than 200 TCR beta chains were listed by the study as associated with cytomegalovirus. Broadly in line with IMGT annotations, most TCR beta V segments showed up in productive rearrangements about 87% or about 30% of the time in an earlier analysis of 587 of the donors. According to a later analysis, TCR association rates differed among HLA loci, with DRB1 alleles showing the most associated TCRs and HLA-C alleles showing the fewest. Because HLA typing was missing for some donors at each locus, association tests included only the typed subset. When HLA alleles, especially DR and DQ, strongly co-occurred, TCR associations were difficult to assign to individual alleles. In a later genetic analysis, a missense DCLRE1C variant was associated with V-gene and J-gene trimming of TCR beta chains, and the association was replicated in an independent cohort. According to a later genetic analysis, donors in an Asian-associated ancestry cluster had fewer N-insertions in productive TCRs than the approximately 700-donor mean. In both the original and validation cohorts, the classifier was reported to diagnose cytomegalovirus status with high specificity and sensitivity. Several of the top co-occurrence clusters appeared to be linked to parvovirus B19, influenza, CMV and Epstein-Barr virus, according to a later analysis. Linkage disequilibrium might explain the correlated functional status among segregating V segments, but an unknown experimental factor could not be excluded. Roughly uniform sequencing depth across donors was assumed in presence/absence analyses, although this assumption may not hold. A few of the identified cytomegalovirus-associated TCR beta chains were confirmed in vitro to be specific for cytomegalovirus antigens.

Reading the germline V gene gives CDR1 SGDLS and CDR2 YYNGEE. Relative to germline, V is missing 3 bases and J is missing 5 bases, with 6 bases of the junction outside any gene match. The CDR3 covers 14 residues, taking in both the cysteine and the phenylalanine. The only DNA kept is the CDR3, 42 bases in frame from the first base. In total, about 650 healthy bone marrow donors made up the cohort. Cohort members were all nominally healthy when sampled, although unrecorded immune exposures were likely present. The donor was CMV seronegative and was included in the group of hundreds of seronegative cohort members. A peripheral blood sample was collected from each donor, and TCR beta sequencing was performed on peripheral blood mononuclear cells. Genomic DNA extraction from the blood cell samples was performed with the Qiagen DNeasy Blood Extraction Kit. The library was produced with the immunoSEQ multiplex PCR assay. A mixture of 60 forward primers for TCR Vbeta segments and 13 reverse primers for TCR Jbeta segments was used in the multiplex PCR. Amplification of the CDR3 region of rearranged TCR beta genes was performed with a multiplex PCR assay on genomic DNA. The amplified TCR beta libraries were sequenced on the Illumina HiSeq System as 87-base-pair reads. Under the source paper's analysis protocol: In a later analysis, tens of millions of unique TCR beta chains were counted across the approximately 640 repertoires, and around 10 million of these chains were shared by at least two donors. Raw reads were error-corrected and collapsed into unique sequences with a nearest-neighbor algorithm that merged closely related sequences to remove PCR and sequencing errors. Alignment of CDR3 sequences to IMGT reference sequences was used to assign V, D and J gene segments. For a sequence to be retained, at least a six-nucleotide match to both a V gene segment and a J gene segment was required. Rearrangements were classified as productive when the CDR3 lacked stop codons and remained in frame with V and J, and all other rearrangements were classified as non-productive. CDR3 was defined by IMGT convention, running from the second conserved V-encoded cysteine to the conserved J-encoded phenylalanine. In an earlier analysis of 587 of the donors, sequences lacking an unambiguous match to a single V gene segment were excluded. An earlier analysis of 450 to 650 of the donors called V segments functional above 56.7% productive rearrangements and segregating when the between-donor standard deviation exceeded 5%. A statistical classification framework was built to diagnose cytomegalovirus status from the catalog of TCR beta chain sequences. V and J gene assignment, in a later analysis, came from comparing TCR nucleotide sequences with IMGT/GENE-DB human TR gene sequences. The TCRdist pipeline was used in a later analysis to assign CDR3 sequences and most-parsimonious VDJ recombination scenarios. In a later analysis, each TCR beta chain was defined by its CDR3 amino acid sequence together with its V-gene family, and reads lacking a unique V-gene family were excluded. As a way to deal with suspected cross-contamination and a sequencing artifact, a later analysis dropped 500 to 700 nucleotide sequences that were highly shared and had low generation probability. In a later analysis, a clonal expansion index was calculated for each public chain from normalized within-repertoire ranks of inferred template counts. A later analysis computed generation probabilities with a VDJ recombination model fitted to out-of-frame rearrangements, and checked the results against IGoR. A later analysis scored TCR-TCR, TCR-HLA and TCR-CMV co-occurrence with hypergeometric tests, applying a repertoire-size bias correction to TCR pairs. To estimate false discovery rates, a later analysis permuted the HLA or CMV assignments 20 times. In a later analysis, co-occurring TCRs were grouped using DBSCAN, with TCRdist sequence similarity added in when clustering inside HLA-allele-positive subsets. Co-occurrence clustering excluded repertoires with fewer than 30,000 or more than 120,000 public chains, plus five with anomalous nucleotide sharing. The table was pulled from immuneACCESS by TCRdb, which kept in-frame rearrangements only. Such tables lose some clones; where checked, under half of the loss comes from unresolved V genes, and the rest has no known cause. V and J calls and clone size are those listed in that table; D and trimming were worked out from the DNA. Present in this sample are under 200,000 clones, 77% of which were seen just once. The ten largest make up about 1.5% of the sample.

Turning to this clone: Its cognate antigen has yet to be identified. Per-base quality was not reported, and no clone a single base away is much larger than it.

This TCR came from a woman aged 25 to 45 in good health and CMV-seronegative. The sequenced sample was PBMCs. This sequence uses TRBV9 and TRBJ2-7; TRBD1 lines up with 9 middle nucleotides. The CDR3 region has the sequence CASSAGTGSHEQYF. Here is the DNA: TGTGCCAGCAGCGCCGGGACAGGGAGCCACGAGCAGTACTTC.